This TCR beta chain came from a study of blood T cell repertoires in COVID-19. Background on the study: Acute and convalescent COVID-19 specimens originated in the United States, Italy and Spain. T cells, B-cell-depleted T cells, or PBMCs supplied cDNA or gDNA.

In the original processing: Estimates of nucleated cell counts were drawn from the amplification of reference gene primers. Sequencing used immunoSEQ multiplex PCR; TCRdb keeps in-frame clones, though not all of them. From that table come the V and J calls and clone size; the DNA was used to work out D and trimming. The sample includes about 140,000 clones, roughly 79% of them seen just once. V gave up 10 bases and J gave up 1 base; unmatched junction bases: 3. CDR3 length: 13 amino acids. CDR1 is KGHDR and CDR2 is SFDVKD in the germline V gene. The TCR sequence derives from a woman aged 60-75 years with acute or convalescent COVID-19. The gene calls are TRBV24-1 and TRBJ2-5; 9 positions agree with TRBD1. The sequenced material came from peripheral blood. The CDR3 DNA follows: TGTGCCACGGGACAGGGAATCCAAGAGACCCAGTACTTC. Translation: CATGQGIQETQYF.